This is a list of T cell receptor beta chains from one sample in a study of T cell responses to AZD1222 COVID-19 vaccine. Clones were sequenced by immunoSEQ multiplex PCR, and TCRdb holds only the in-frame ones, with some missing. The top ten clones hold 2.5% to 3.5% of a sample with about 120,000 clones, 93% of them seen once. The input for sequencing was peripheral blood, taken on day 0 of AZD1222 vaccination. The receptor set was obtained from an adult in good health. CDR3s include the opening cysteine and the closing phenylalanine or tryptophan. D genes are given only for firm matches. Clone size is given for some rows only: seen once, a few or many times, or a class if the clone is expanded.

V,length,J,D,size,CDR3,DNA
TRBV28,14,TRBJ1-1,.,.,CASSSPTVNTEAFF,TGTGCCAGCAGTTCCCCAACAGTTAACACTGAAGCTTTCTTT
TRBV4-1,12,TRBJ1-6,.,.,CASGVGMNSLHF,TGCGCCAGCGGGGTCGGGATGAACTCCCTCCACTTT
TRBV2,14,TRBJ1-6,.,.,CASTTDRRNSPLHF,TGTGCCAGCACCACAGACAGAAGGAATTCACCCCTCCACTTT
TRBV6-5,15,TRBJ2-7,TRBD1,.,CASSARDRESYEQYF,TGTGCCAGCTCGGCCCGGGACAGGGAATCCTACGAGCAGTACTTC
TRBV18,11,TRBJ2-1,.,.,CASSRQPEQFF,TGTGCCAGCTCTCGACAGCCGGAGCAGTTCTTC
TRBV19,13,TRBJ1-5,TRBD1,.,CASSLGQDQPQHF,TGTGCCAGTAGCCTCGGACAGGATCAGCCCCAGCATTTT
TRBV9,17,TRBJ1-1,TRBD1,.,CASSVEFGTGGYTEAFF,TGTGCCAGCAGCGTAGAGTTCGGGACAGGGGGCTACACTGAAGCTTTCTTT
TRBV6-4,16,TRBJ2-3,TRBD1,.,CASSELSGQGGDTQYF,TGTGCCAGCAGTGAGCTATCGGGACAGGGAGGAGATACGCAGTATTTT
TRBV19,14,TRBJ1-1,.,.,CASSIANRDTEAFF,TGTGCCAGTAGTATAGCGAACAGAGACACTGAAGCTTTCTTT
TRBV28,15,TRBJ1-2,.,few,CASSFYIGGFNGYTF,TGTGCCAGCAGTTTCTATATAGGAGGGTTTAATGGCTACACCTTC
TRBV10-3,15,TRBJ1-2,TRBD1,.,CAIKEGTGEGYGYTF,TGTGCCATCAAGGAGGGAACAGGGGAGGGCTATGGCTACACCTTC